Sequencing of this T cell receptor beta chain was carried out in a study of graft-versus-host responses after intestinal transplantation. About the research overall: Each patient got anti-thymocyte globulin induction, then tacrolimus and steroids for approximately 3 years.

Responders that carried the CFSE label, roughly 200,000 of them, were plated with roughly 200,000 irradiated, violet-dye-labeled stimulator cells. Sequencing was performed with immunoSEQ multiplex PCR; in TCRdb, only in-frame clones are kept and a portion is missing. Seen here are about 7,000 clones, roughly 31% observed once, and the top ten hold about 6%. The CDR3 is made up of 15 amino acids. Germline CDR1 LGHNT, CDR2 FRNRAP. Trimming shortened V by 10 bases and J by 0 bases, and 18 bases separated the two germline ends. The TCR sequence derives from a human patient who was an organ donor for intestinal transplantation. The V gene is TRBV12-5, the J gene TRBJ1-2; no clear D gene. Sequencing was performed on alloreactive CD8+ T cells from a mixed lymphocyte reaction culture, taken before transplantation. Indicated subset: CFSE-low proliferating T cells sorted from approximately six-day pre-transplant mixed lymphocyte reaction (GvH or HvG direction). Here the CDR3 reads CAIWLWGQANYGYTF. For the CDR3, the DNA is TGTGCTATCTGGTTATGGGGTCAAGCTAACTATGGCTACACCTTC.